The 31 T cell receptor beta chains reported below all come from one sample, sequenced in a study of cytomegalovirus exposure and HLA in healthy donors. The PCR made use of 60 Vbeta and 13 Jbeta primers. Sequencing was performed with immunoSEQ multiplex PCR; in TCRdb, only in-frame clones are kept and a portion is missing. Of approximately 150,000 clones in the sample, over 60% were seen once. Sequenced: PBMCs. All receptors derive from a man between 40 and 49 years old in good health and CMV-seropositive.

CDR3 nucleotides: TGTGCCAGCAGTCCAAGCGCAGGGCTCAATGAGCAGTTCTTC. This gives the protein CASSPSAGLNEQFF. V and J are TRBV6-6 and TRBJ2-1, with D possibly being TRBD1 (5 bases). Germline values: CDR1 MNHNY, CDR2 SVGAGI (reference sequence). The CDR3 is 14 residues long. V lost 5 bases and J 6 bases, leaving 14 bases between the germline ends.

The chain recombines TRBV7-7 with TRBJ2-1, with a weak D call TRBD1 (5 bases). Trimming pared 3 bases from V and 3 bases from J, leaving 9 bases between. Germline CDR1 and CDR2: SSHAT and FNYEAQ (reference sequence). This CDR3 is built from 14 residues. CDR3: CASSLAGHYNEQFF. CDR3 nucleotides: TGTGCCAGCAGCTTGGCAGGACACTACAATGAGCAGTTCTTC. Filled out from reference TRBV7-7 and TRBJ2-1, the complete variable domain reads GAGVSQSPRYKVTKRGQDVTLRCDPISSHATLYWYQQALGQGPEFLTYFNYEAQPDKSGLPSDRFSAERPEGSISTLTIQRTEQRDSAMYRCASSLAGHYNEQFFGPGTRLTVL.

The table lists this clone with many counts. The rearrangement links TRBV5-4 to TRBJ2-1, with 8 bases fitting TRBD1. Germline CDR1 reads SGHNT; CDR2 reads YYREEE (reference sequence). The CDR3 runs 15 residues. V lost 0 bases and J lost 3; bases outside the gene matches: 2. CDR3 residues: CASSLDGTGYNEQFF. The CDR3 DNA reads as TGTGCCAGCAGCTTGGATGGGACAGGCTACAATGAGCAGTTCTTC.

The chain links TRBV19 to TRBJ2-5, with TRBD1 matching 11 bases. There are 15 residues in the CDR3. Trimming at V came to 2 bases and at J to 3 bases, leaving 2 bases not matched to a gene. Germline assignment: CDR1 LNHDA and CDR2 SQIVND (reference sequence). DNA of the CDR3: TGTGCCAGTAGTATATGGACAGGGGGCGAAGAGACCCAGTACTTC. Its translation is CASSIWTGGEETQYF. Filled out from reference TRBV19 and TRBJ2-5, the complete variable domain reads DGGITQSPKYLFRKEGQNVTLSCEQNLNHDAMYWYRQDPGQGLRLIYYSQIVNDFQKGDIAEGYSVSREKKESFPLTVTSAQKNPTAFYLCASSIWTGGEETQYFGPGTRLLVL.

The sample holds one count of this clone. V gene TRBV9 combines with J gene TRBJ2-4; 10 positions agree with TRBD1. Germline CDR1 SGDLS, CDR2 YYNGEE. The CDR3 has 16 residues. J gave up 12 bases and V 0 bases, and 12 bases lay outside the gene matches. The CDR3 spells CASSVDPGTGDDSQYF. CDR3 nucleotides: TGTGCCAGCAGCGTAGACCCCGGGACAGGGGATGACAGTCAGTACTTC.

The chain recombines TRBV19 with TRBJ2-6, with D possibly TRBD2 on 5 matching bases. The CDR3 is 15 residues long. Germline loops: CDR1 LNHDA, CDR2 SQIVND (reference sequence). V lost 6 bases and J lost 0, with 9 bases in between. The CDR3 DNA is TGTGCCAGTAGGGCAGACTACTCTGGGGCCAACGTCCTGACTTTC. This sequence encodes CASRADYSGANVLTF.

This clone was counted only a few times. The chain links TRBV4-1 to TRBJ2-7, with a possible D match to TRBD2 (5 bases). The CDR3 totals 16 residues. Trimming removed 1 base at V and 6 bases at J, with 19 bases between. In germline, CDR1 is MGHRA, CDR2 YSYEKL. The CDR3 DNA follows: TGCGCCAGCAGCCAAGGGAGGCTTGGAGAGGGCCTCGAGCAGTACTTC. As protein: CASSQGRLGEGLEQYF.

This chain links TRBV6-5 with TRBJ1-5; no clear D gene. The length of the CDR3 is 14 residues. Germline CDR1 reads MNHEY; CDR2 reads SVGAGI. The V gene lost 0 bases and the J gene lost 5 bases, with 8 bases spanning the gap. The CDR3 loop is CASSYSSRDQPQHF. CDR3 nucleotide sequence: TGTGCCAGCAGTTACTCGTCACGGGATCAGCCCCAGCATTTT.

In DNA, the CDR3 is TGTGCCAGCTCACTGGGACAGGGGAACACTGAAGCTTTCTTT. Its protein is CASSLGQGNTEAFF. This chain joins TRBV18 and TRBJ1-1; TRBD1 matches 9 bases. Germline V gives CDR1 KGHSH, CDR2 LQKENI. V shed 4 bases, J shed 1 base, and the junction held 1 base outside the gene matches. This CDR3 has 14 residues.

This clone was seen a single time. V is TRBV5-1 and J is TRBJ2-7; weak D call: TRBD1 (6 bases). This CDR3 has 15 residues. V lost 4 bases, J lost 1 base, and 15 bases lay in between. Germline CDR1 reads SGHRS; CDR2 reads YFSETQ. CDR3 DNA sequence: TGCGCCAGCAGCCCCGGGACAATACGATCCTACGAGCAGTACTTC. Translating it yields CASSPGTIRSYEQYF.

The V gene is TRBV6-1, the J gene TRBJ2-4; TRBD1 might be the D (6 bases). This CDR3 comprises 17 residues. Germline CDR1 reads MNHNS; CDR2 reads SASEGT. V was shortened by 2 bases and J by 0 bases, with 14 bases between the two germline ends. The CDR3 here is CASSERQDFLAKNIQYF. The CDR3 nucleotides are TGTGCCAGCAGTGAAAGACAGGATTTCTTAGCCAAAAACATTCAGTACTTC.

This clone has a handful of counts. This chain links TRBV5-5 with TRBJ1-5, with no clear D. The germline V gene encodes CDR1 SGHKS and CDR2 YYEKEE (reference sequence). Trimming pared 1 base from V and 0 bases from J, leaving 5 bases between. The CDR3 has 14 amino acids. The CDR3 nucleotides are TGTGCCAGCAGCTTGTCCGGTAGCAATCAGCCCCAGCATTTT. Residues: CASSLSGSNQPQHF.

V gene TRBV5-1 combines with J gene TRBJ1-1; TRBD1 matches 10 bases. Germline values: CDR1 SGHRS, CDR2 YFSETQ. The junction had 6 bases not matched to a gene; V was cut back by 0 bases and J by 4 bases. The CDR3 spans 16 residues. The CDR3 here is CASSLAWDRGSTEAFF. The CDR3 nucleotides read TGCGCCAGCAGCTTGGCCTGGGACAGGGGTAGCACTGAAGCTTTCTTT.

The chain has TRBV7-8 and TRBJ2-1; TRBD2 might be the D (5 bases). The CDR3 consists of 12 residues. Per germline, CDR1 SGHVS and CDR2 FQNEAQ. V dropped 1 base and J dropped 11 bases, with 9 bases sitting between them. The CDR3 DNA reads TGTGCCAGCAGCTTAGACCTAGCTAAGCAGTTCTTC. Its protein product is CASSLDLAKQFF.

The V and J genes are TRBV7-9 and TRBJ2-7, with a tentative D call TRBD1 (6 bases). V lost 3 bases and J 4 bases, leaving 7 bases between the germline ends. Germline CDR1 reads SEHNR; CDR2 reads FQNEAQ (reference sequence). CDR3 length: 12 amino acids. CDR3 in amino acids: CASSFQGYEQYF. The CDR3 nucleotides read TGTGCCAGCAGCTTTCAGGGGTACGAGCAGTACTTC.

This sequence joins TRBV29-1 and TRBJ1-5; D is perhaps TRBD1 (6 bases). From germline, CDR1 is SQVTM and CDR2 ANQGSEA. The CDR3 totals 13 residues. V was trimmed by 8 bases and J by 4 bases, leaving 15 bases between them. The DNA for the CDR3 is TGCAGCCCAACATGGCAGGGGAATCAGCCCCAGCATTTT. It specifies CSPTWQGNQPQHF.

This chain joins TRBV5-4 and TRBJ2-7; a weak D match, TRBD1 (7 bases). V gave up 4 bases and J gave up 5 bases, with 19 bases separating them. CDR1 and CDR2 (germline): SGHNT, YYREEE (reference sequence). This CDR3 contains 15 residues. The CDR3 DNA reads TGTGCCAGCAGCGAGCGAACCCAGGGGGGCCACGAGCAGTACTTC. It codes for CASSERTQGGHEQYF.

This chain uses TRBV7-3 with TRBJ2-3, with 8 bases identical to TRBD2. Germline V gene data show CDR1 as SGHTA and CDR2 as FQGTGA. The CDR3 consists of 14 residues. The V segment lost 5 bases and the J segment 4 bases; nucleotides outside the gene matches: 5. CDR3 bases: TGTGCCAGCAGCCCGGTGGGACTAGCAGATACGCAGTATTTT. This codes for CASSPVGLADTQYF.

The chain recombines TRBV29-1 with TRBJ1-2; 8 bases map to TRBD1. Germline assignment: CDR1 SQVTM and CDR2 ANQGSEA. The CDR3 is made up of 14 amino acids. Trimming cost V 4 bases and J 2 bases; bases outside gene matches: 6. The CDR3 region has the DNA TGCAGCGTTGGTCCGGACAGGGTGAACTATGGCTACACCTTC. Its translation: CSVGPDRVNYGYTF.

The V and J genes are TRBV2 and TRBJ2-1, with 8 positions matching TRBD2. With 5 bases clipped from V and 4 bases from J, the junction kept 7 bases outside the gene matches. This CDR3 has 15 residues. Germline V gives CDR1 SNHLY, CDR2 FYNNEI. CDR3 in amino acids: CASSLGLVLYNEQFF. The DNA of the CDR3 is TGTGCCAGCAGTTTGGGACTAGTCCTTTACAATGAGCAGTTCTTC.

The chain employs TRBV9 and TRBJ2-5, with TRBD2 as a possible D gene (6 bases). The V and J ends lost 0 bases and 7 bases respectively, with 19 bases between them. Looked up from germline, CDR1 is SGDLS and CDR2 is YYNGEE. The CDR3 runs to 16 residues. In DNA form, the CDR3 reads TGTGCCAGCAGCGTAGGGTCCCTAGCCGTGGGAGGGACCCAGTACTTC. It encodes CASSVGSLAVGGTQYF.

This chain joins TRBV7-2 and TRBJ2-5; possibly TRBD1 for D (6 bases). V was trimmed by 3 bases and J by 2 bases, leaving 13 bases between them. This CDR3 spans 15 amino acids. Germline V lookup: CDR1 SGHTA, CDR2 FQGNSA. Here the CDR3 DNA reads TGTGCCAGCAGCTTCAACCAGGGGCCACAAGAGACCCAGTACTTC. Amino acid sequence: CASSFNQGPQETQYF.

This clone was counted only a few times. This chain links TRBV10-3 with TRBJ2-2, with 7 bases fitting TRBD2. This CDR3 is 15 amino acids long. Germline loops: CDR1 ENHRY, CDR2 SYGVKD. After removal of 5 bases from V and 1 base from J, the junction contained 4 bases not matched to a gene. The CDR3: CAISLAGLNTGELFF. CDR3 coding DNA: TGTGCCATCAGTTTAGCGGGTCTGAACACCGGGGAGCTGTTTTTT.

The chain recombines TRBV18 with TRBJ2-7, with 7 bases matching TRBD1. The ends lost 3 bases at V and 7 bases at J; junction bases unmatched: 9. The CDR3 spans 14 residues. From germline, CDR1 is KGHSH and CDR2 LQKENI. The CDR3 loop is CASSPDRVRGEQYF. In nucleotides, the CDR3 is TGTGCCAGCTCACCCGACAGGGTGAGGGGGGAGCAGTACTTC. The full variable domain, rest sourced from reference TRBV18 and TRBJ2-7, is NAGVMQNPRHLVRRRGQEARLRCSPMKGHSHVYWYRQLPEEGLKFMVYLQKENIIDESGMPKERFSAEFPKEGPSILRIQQVVRGDSAAYFCASSPDRVRGEQYFGPGTRLTVT.

In the case of this clone: One end of the junction does not line up with germline, which may come from a read error. Here the CDR3 reads CASSHGTSGRDGPGNF. In nucleotides, the CDR3 is TGTGCCAGCAGCCATGGGACTAGCGGGAGGGACGGGCCAGGAAACTTC. This sequence joins TRBV5-4 and TRBJ2-7, with 16 bases fitting TRBD2. Germline V gene sequence: CDR1 SGHNT, CDR2 YYREEE (reference sequence). The CDR3 length is 16 residues.

The chain combines TRBV6-4 with TRBJ2-1; D not resolved. The CDR3 extends over 13 amino acids. The ends were cut back, 3 bases at V and 7 bases at J, with 10 bases in the middle. The germline CDR1 and CDR2 sequences are MRHNA and SNTAGT. The CDR3 nucleotides are TGTGCCAGCAGTGAACAATCATGGAATGAGCAGTTCTTC. It translates to CASSEQSWNEQFF.

V usage is TRBV5-1 and J usage is TRBJ1-1; 8 bases match TRBD1. V lost 4 bases to trimming and J lost 2 bases; unmatched junction nucleotides: 7. The germline V gene has CDR1 SGHRS and CDR2 YFSETQ. This CDR3 contains 15 residues. CDR3 nucleotides: TGCGCCAGCAGCAACGGACAGGGAGGTAACACTGAAGCTTTCTTT. It is translated as CASSNGQGGNTEAFF.

This rearrangement joins TRBV6-5 to TRBJ2-7; 7 bases are a match to TRBD2. Per the germline V gene, CDR1 is MNHEY and CDR2 is SVGAGI. V shed 2 bases, J shed 1 base, and the junction held 5 bases outside the gene matches. There are 15 residues in the CDR3. CDR3 loop: CASSYRGDTSYEQYF. The CDR3 DNA sequence: TGTGCCAGCAGTTACCGGGGGGATACGTCCTACGAGCAGTACTTC.

V gene TRBV5-4 combines with J gene TRBJ1-1, with 7 bases lining up with TRBD1. The trim removed 4 bases at V and 4 bases at J, leaving 10 bases unmatched. Per the germline V gene, CDR1 is SGHNT and CDR2 is YYREEE (reference sequence). The CDR3 consists of 15 residues. DNA of the CDR3: TGTGCCAGCAGCCCGGGCGGGCAGGGGGGCACTGAAGCTTTCTTT. Amino acid sequence: CASSPGGQGGTEAFF.

This clone has a single count. This chain joins TRBV27 and TRBJ2-5; maybe TRBD2 (6 bases). V was shortened by 6 bases and J by 5 bases, with 16 bases between the two germline ends. The CDR3 length is 14 residues. Germline loops: CDR1 MNHEY, CDR2 SMNVEV (reference sequence). The DNA of the CDR3 is TGTGCCAGCAGCCGGGACGGCCGGGGGGAGACCCAGTACTTC. Translated, it gives CASSRDGRGETQYF.

The table lists this clone with a count of one. The CDR3 DNA follows: TGTGCCAGCAGTTCAGACGTCAACGAGGGCTACGAGCAGTACTTC. This gives the protein CASSSDVNEGYEQYF. This chain uses TRBV7-9 with TRBJ2-7; a weak D match, TRBD2 (5 bases). Between the trimmed V and J ends, which lost 6 bases and 3 bases, there was a span of 18 bases. This CDR3 is built from 15 residues. Germline loops: CDR1 SEHNR, CDR2 FQNEAQ (reference sequence).